Reported below is one T cell receptor beta chain. This sample is part of a study of blood T cell repertoires in COVID-19. Only in-frame clones appear in the TCRdb table, and some are missing; sequencing was by immunoSEQ multiplex PCR. The repertoire holds roughly 80,000 clones, with more than 75% as singletons. Deletions cut 7 bases from V and 0 bases from J, with 12 bases between. The CDR3 has 14 residues. CDR1 is SGHRS and CDR2 is YFSETQ in the germline V gene. The specimen was peripheral blood. The chain carries TRBV5-1 and TRBJ2-3; perhaps TRBD2 as D (6 bases). This TCR was sampled from a human donor in a cohort sampled during active COVID-19. CDR3: CASQSRGSTDTQYF. In DNA, the CDR3 is TGCGCCAGCCAGAGTCGGGGGAGCACAGATACGCAGTATTTT.